This TCR beta chain was found in a study of technical replicates of blood from several donors. Sequenced by immunoSEQ multiplex PCR; TCRdb stores in-frame clones only, minus some. The sample yields about 76,000 clones, 65% to 90% seen once. Germline V gene data show CDR1 as MNHEY and CDR2 as SMNVEV (reference sequence). V was trimmed by 2 bases and J by 0 bases, leaving 13 bases between them. The CDR3 spans 16 residues. The sequenced material came from PBMCs. This chain uses TRBV27 with TRBJ1-2, with D possibly matching TRBD1 (6 bases). The clonotype was recovered from a human donor in good health. Some clones in this sample may be carry-over from other donors' samples. CDR3 amino acids: CASSLRPRTANYGYTF. The DNA for the CDR3 is TGTGCCAGCAGTTTAAGACCGAGGACAGCTAACTATGGCTACACCTTC.